This record looks at one T cell receptor beta chain sequence and its context. The sample is drawn from a study of blood T cell repertoires in COVID-19. The CDR3 length is 14 residues. The V gene lost 5 bases and the J gene lost 7 bases, with 15 bases spanning the gap. Germline CDR1 MNHEY, CDR2 SMNVEV (reference sequence). Produced via immunoSEQ multiplex PCR; TCRdb's table is partial and in-frame only. The table lists about 360,000 clones, roughly 77% of them singletons. The clonotype originates from a human donor with acute or convalescent COVID-19. The donor label of this sample is uncertain. The chain joins TRBV27 to TRBJ2-1; no definite D call. Input material: peripheral blood. CDR3 loop: CASSVIDRVNEQFF. CDR3 bases: TGTGCCAGCAGTGTAATAGACCGGGTTAATGAGCAGTTCTTC.